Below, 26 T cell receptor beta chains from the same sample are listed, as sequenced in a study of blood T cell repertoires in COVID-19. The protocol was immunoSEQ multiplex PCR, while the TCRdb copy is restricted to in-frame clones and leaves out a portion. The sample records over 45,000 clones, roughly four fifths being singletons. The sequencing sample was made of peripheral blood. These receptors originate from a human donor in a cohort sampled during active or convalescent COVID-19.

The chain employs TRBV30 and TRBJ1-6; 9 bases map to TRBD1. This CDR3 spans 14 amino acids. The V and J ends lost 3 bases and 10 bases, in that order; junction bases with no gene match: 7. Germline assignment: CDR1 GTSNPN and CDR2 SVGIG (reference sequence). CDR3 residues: CAWRRGQGSSPLHF. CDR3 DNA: TGTGCCTGGAGACGAGGACAGGGGAGCTCACCCCTCCACTTT.

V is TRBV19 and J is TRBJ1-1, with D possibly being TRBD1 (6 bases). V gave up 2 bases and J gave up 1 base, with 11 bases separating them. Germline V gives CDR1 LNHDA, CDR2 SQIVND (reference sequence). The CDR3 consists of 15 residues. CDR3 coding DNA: TGTGCCAGTAGTATAACAGGGTACTCGAACACTGAAGCTTTCTTT. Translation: CASSITGYSNTEAFF.

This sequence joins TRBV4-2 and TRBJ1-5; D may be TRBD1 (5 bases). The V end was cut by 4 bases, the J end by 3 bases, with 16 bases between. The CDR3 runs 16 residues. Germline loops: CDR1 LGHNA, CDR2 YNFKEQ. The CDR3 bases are TGTGCCAGCAGCCCACAGGCGGGGACCTTCAATCAGCCCCAGCATTTT. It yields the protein CASSPQAGTFNQPQHF.

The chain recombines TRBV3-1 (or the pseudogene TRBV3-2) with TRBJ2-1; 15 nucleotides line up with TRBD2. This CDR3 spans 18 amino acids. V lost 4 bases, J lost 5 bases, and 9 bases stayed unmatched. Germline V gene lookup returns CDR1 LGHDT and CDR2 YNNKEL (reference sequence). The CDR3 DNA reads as TGTGCCAGCAGCCCCTTTGGACTAGCGGGGGGGCGAGACAATGAGCAGTTCTTC. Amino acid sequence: CASSPFGLAGGRDNEQFF.

The CDR3 here is CASSYTGQGGTGELFF. The DNA for the CDR3 is TGTGCCAGCAGTTACACGGGACAGGGTGGCACCGGGGAGCTGTTTTTT. The chain employs TRBV6-6 and TRBJ2-2; TRBD1 agrees at 9 bases. Germline CDR1 and CDR2: MNHNY and SVGAGI (reference sequence). This CDR3 contains 16 residues. Trimming took 2 bases from V and 4 from J; bases not matched to a gene: 5.

The chain's CDR3 is CASDSPGDRPRDRLQPQHF. The CDR3 DNA reads as TGTGCTAGTGATTCCCCCGGGGACAGGCCAAGGGATAGGCTTCAGCCCCAGCATTTT. This chain joins TRBV12-5 and TRBJ1-5; TRBD1 matches at 8 bases. V lost 7 bases, J lost 6 bases, and 23 bases stayed unmatched. Germline CDR1 reads LGHNT; CDR2 reads FRNRAP. CDR3 size: 19 residues.

CDR3 loop: CASSVATAGEQFF. For the CDR3, the DNA is TGTGCCAGCAGCGTAGCGACAGCAGGTGAGCAGTTCTTC. The chain recombines TRBV9 with TRBJ2-1; tentative D call: TRBD1 (5 bases). The germline V gene encodes CDR1 SGDLS and CDR2 YYNGEE. The CDR3 totals 13 residues. The V end was cut by 0 bases, the J end by 9 bases, with 10 bases between.

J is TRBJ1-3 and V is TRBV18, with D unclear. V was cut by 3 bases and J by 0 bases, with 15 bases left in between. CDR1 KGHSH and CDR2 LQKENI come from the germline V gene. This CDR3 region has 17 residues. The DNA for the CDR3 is TGTGCCAGCTCACCGATTGACCAGGTTTCCTCTGGAAACACCATATATTTT. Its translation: CASSPIDQVSSGNTIYF.

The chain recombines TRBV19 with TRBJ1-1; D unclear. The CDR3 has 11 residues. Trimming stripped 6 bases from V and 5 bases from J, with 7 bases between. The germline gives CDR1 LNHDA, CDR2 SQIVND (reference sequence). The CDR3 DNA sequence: TGTGCCAGTAGGAGGGAAACTGAAGCTTTCTTT. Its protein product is CASRRETEAFF.

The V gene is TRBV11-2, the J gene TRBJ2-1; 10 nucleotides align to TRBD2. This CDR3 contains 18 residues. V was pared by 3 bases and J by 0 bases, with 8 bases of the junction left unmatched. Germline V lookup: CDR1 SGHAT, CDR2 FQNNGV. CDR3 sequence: CASSFRLAGSSSYNEQFF. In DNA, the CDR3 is TGTGCCAGCAGCTTTAGACTAGCGGGTTCAAGCTCCTACAATGAGCAGTTCTTC.

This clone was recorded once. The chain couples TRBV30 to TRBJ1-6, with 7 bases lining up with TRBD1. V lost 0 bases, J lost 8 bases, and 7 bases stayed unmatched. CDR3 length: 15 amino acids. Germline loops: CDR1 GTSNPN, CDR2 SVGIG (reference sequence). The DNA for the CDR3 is TGTGCCTGGAGTGTCCGGGGGCAGGGGGATTCACCCCTCCACTTT. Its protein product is CAWSVRGQGDSPLHF.

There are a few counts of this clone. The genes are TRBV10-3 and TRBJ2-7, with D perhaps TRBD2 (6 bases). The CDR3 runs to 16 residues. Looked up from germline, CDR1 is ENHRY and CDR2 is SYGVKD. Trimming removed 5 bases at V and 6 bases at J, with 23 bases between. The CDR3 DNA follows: TGTGCCATCAGTTTGGGCCTCCAGGGAGGCGCGGCCGAGCAGTACTTC. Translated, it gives CAISLGLQGGAAEQYF.

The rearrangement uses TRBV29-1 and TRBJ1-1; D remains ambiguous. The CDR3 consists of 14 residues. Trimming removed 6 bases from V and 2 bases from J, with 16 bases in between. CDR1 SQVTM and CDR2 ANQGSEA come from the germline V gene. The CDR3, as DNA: TGCAGCGTCATCCACGGGAATGCAAACACTGAAGCTTTCTTT. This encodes CSVIHGNANTEAFF. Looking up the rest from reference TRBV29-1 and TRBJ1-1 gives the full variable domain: SAVISQKPSRDICQRGTSLTIQCQVDSQVTMMFWYRQQPGQSLTLIATANQGSEATYESGFVIDKFPISRPNLTFSTLTVSNMSPEDSSIYLCSVIHGNANTEAFFGQGTRLTVV.

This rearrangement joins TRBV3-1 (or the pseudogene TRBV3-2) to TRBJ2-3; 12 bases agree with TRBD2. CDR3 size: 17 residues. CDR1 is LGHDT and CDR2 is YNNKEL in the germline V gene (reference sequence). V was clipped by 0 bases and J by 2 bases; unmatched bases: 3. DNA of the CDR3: TGTGCCAGCAGCCAAGAAGGACTAGCGGGGCCCACAGATACGCAGTATTTT. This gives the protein CASSQEGLAGPTDTQYF.

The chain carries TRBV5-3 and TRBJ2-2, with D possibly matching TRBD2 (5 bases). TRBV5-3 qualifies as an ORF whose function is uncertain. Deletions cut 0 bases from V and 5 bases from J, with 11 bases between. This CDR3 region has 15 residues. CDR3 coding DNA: TGTGCCAGAAGCTTGGTGGCTAGCCGAACCGGGGAGCTGTTTTTT. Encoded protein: CARSLVASRTGELFF.

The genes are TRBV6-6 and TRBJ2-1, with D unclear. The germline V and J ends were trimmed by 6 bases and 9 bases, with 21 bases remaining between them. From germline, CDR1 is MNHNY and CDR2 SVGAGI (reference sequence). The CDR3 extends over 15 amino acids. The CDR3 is CASSRQALSNSEQFF. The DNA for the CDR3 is TGTGCCAGCAGCCGCCAGGCCCTTTCTAACAGTGAGCAGTTCTTC.

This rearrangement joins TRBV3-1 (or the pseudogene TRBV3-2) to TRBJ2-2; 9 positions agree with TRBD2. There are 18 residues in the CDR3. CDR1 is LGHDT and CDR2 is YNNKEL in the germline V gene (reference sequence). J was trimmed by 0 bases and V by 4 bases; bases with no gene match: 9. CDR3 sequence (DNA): TGTGCCAGCAGCCTGTTCGCGACTAGCGGCTCGAACACCGGGGAGCTGTTTTTT. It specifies CASSLFATSGSNTGELFF.

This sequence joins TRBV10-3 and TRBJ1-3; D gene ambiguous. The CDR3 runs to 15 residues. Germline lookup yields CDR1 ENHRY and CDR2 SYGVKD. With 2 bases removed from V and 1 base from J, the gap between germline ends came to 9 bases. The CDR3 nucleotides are TGTGCCATCAGTGAGAAGGCAGGATCTGGAAACACCATATATTTT. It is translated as CAISEKAGSGNTIYF.

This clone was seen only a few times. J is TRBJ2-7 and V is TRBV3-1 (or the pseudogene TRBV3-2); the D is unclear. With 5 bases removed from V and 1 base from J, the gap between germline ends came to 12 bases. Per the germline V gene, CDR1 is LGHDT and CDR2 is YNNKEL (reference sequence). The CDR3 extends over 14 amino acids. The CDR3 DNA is TGTGCCAGCAGCTCGGAGACTGTATCCTACGAGCAGTACTTC. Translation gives CASSSETVSYEQYF.

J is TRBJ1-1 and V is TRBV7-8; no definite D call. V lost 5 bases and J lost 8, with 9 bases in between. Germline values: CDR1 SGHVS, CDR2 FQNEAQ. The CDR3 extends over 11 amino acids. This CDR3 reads CASSPQIEAFF. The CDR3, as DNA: TGTGCCAGCAGCCCCCAGATAGAAGCTTTCTTT.

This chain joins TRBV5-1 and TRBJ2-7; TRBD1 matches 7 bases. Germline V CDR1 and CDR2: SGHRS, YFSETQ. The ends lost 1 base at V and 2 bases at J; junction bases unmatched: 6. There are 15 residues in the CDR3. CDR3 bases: TGCGCCAGCAGCTTGTTCGGGACAGCCACCTACGAGCAGTACTTC. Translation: CASSLFGTATYEQYF.

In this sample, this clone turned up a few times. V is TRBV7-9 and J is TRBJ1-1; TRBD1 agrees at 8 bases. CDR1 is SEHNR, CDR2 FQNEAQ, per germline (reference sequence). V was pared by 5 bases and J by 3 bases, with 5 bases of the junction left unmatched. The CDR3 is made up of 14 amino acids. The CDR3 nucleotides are TGTGCCAGCAGCCCCAGGACAGGGTACACTGAAGCTTTCTTT. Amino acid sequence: CASSPRTGYTEAFF.

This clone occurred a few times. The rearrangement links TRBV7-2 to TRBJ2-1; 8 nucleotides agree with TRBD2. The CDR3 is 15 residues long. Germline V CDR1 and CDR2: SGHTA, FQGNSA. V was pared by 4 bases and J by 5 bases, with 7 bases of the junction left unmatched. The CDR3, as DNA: TGTGCCAGCAGCTCCGGGGGGGCCGGGGACAATGAGCAGTTCTTC. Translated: CASSSGGAGDNEQFF.

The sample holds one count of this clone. The CDR3 spells CASSQDRGSGGQYNEQFF. The CDR3 DNA sequence: TGTGCCAGCAGCCAAGATCGGGGCAGCGGGGGGCAGTACAATGAGCAGTTCTTC. This chain joins TRBV4-2 and TRBJ2-1; 9 nucleotides align to TRBD2. After removal of 0 bases from V and 4 bases from J, the junction contained 10 bases not matched to a gene. The CDR3 totals 18 residues. Germline V gene sequence: CDR1 LGHNA, CDR2 YNFKEQ.

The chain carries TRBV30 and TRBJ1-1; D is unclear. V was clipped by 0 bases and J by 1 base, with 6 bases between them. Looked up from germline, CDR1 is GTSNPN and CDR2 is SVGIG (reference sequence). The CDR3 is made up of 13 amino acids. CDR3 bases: TGTGCCTGGAGTGTTGAGGGGAACACTGAAGCTTTCTTT. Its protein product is CAWSVEGNTEAFF. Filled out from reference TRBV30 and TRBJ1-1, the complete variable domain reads SQTIHQWPATLVQPVGSPLSLECTVEGTSNPNLYWYRQAAGRGLQLLFYSVGIGQISSEVPQNLSASRPQDRQFILSSKKLLLSDSGFYLCAWSVEGNTEAFFGQGTRLTVV.

The CDR3 DNA is TGTGCCAGCAGCGTGTACAGGGATCGAGAGACCCAGTACTTC. This encodes CASSVYRDRETQYF. V and J are TRBV9 and TRBJ2-5, with a possible D match to TRBD1 (6 bases). Germline V CDR1 and CDR2: SGDLS, YYNGEE. This CDR3 is 14 amino acids long. The germline V and J ends were trimmed by 2 bases and 4 bases, with 12 bases remaining between them.